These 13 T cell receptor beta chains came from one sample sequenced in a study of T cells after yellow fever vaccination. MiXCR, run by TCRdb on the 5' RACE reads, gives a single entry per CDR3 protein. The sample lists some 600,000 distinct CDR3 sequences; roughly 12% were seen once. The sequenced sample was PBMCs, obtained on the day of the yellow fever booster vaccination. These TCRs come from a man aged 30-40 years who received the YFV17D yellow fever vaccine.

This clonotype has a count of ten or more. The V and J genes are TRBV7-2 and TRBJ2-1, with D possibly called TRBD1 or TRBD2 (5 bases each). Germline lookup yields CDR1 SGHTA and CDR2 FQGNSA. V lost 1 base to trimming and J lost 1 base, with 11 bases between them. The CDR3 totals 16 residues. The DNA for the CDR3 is TGTGCCAGCAGCTTAGGGGGGAGTGGGTCCTACAATGAGCAGTTCTTC. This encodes CASSLGGSGSYNEQFF.

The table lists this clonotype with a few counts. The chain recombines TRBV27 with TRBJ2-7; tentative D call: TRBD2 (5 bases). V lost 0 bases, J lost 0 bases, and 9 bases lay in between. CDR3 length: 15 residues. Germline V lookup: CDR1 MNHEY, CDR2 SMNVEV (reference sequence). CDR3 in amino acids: CASSLSRTPSYEQYF. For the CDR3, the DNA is TGTGCCAGCAGTTTATCGAGGACTCCCTCCTACGAGCAGTACTTC.

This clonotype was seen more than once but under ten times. CDR3: CSVVQLTDTQYF. For the CDR3, the DNA is TGCAGCGTTGTTCAACTCACAGATACGCAGTATTTT. The chain uses TRBV29-1 and TRBJ2-3; D is unclear. The CDR3 extends over 12 amino acids. Germline V lookup: CDR1 SQVTM, CDR2 ANQGSEA. V dropped 4 bases and J dropped 2 bases, with 7 bases sitting between them.

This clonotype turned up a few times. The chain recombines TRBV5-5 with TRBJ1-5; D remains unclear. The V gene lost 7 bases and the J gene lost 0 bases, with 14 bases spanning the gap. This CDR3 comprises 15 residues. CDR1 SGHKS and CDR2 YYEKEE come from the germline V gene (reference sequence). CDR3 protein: CASSNGRHSNQPQHF. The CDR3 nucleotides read TGTGCCAGCTCTAATGGGAGGCATAGCAATCAGCCCCAGCATTTT.

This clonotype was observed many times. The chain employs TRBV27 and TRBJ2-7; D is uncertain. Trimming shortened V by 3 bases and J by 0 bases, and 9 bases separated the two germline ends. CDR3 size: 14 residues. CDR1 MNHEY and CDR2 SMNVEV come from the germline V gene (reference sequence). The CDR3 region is CASSFGQNSYEQYF. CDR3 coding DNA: TGTGCCAGCAGTTTTGGTCAGAACTCCTACGAGCAGTACTTC.

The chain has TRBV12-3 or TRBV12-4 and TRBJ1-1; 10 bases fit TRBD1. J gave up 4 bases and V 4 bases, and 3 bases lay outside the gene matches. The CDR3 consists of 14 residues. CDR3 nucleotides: TGTGCCAGCAGTTCTGGGACAGGGGCCACTGAAGCTTTCTTT. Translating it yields CASSSGTGATEAFF.

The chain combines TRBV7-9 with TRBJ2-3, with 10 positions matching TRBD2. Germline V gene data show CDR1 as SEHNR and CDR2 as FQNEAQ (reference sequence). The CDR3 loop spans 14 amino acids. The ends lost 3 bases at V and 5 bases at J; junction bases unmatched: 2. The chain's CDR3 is CASSFLAGEDTQYF. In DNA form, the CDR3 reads TGTGCCAGCAGCTTCCTAGCGGGAGAAGATACGCAGTATTTT.

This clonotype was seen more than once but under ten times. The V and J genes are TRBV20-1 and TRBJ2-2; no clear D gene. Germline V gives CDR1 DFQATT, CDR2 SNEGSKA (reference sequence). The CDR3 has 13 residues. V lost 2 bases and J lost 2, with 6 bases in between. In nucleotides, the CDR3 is TGCAGTGCTAGAATGCCCAACACCGGGGAGCTGTTTTTT. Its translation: CSARMPNTGELFF.

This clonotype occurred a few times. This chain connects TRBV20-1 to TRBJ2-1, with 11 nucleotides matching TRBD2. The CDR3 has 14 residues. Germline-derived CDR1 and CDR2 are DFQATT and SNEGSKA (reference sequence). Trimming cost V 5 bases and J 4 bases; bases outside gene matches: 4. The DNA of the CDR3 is TGCAGTGCTCGACTAGCGGGAAGGTACAATGAGCAGTTCTTC. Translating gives CSARLAGRYNEQFF.

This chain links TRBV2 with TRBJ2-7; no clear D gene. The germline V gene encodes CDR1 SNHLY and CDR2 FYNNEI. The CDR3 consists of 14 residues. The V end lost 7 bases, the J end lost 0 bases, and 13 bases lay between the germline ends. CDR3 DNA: TGTGCCAGCAAAAGGAGCCTGAGCTCCTACGAGCAGTACTTC. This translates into CASKRSLSSYEQYF.

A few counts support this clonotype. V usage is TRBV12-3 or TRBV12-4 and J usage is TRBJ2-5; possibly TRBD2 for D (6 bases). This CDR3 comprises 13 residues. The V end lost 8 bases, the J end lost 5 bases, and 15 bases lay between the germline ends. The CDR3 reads CASGVRGSETQYF. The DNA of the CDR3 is TGTGCCAGCGGTGTGCGGGGTAGTGAGACCCAGTACTTC.

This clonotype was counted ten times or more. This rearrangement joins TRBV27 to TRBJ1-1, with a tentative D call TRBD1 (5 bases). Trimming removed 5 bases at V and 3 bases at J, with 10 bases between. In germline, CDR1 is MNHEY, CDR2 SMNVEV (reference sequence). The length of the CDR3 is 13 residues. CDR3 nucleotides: TGTGCCAGCAGTCTCGACAGATACACTGAAGCTTTCTTT. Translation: CASSLDRYTEAFF.

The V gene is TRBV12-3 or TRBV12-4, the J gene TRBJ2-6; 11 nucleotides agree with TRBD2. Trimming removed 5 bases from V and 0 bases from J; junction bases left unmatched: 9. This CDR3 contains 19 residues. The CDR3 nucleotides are TGTGCCAGCAGTATTACCGGGACTAGCGGAAGCTCTGGGGCCAACGTCCTGACTTTC. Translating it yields CASSITGTSGSSGANVLTF.